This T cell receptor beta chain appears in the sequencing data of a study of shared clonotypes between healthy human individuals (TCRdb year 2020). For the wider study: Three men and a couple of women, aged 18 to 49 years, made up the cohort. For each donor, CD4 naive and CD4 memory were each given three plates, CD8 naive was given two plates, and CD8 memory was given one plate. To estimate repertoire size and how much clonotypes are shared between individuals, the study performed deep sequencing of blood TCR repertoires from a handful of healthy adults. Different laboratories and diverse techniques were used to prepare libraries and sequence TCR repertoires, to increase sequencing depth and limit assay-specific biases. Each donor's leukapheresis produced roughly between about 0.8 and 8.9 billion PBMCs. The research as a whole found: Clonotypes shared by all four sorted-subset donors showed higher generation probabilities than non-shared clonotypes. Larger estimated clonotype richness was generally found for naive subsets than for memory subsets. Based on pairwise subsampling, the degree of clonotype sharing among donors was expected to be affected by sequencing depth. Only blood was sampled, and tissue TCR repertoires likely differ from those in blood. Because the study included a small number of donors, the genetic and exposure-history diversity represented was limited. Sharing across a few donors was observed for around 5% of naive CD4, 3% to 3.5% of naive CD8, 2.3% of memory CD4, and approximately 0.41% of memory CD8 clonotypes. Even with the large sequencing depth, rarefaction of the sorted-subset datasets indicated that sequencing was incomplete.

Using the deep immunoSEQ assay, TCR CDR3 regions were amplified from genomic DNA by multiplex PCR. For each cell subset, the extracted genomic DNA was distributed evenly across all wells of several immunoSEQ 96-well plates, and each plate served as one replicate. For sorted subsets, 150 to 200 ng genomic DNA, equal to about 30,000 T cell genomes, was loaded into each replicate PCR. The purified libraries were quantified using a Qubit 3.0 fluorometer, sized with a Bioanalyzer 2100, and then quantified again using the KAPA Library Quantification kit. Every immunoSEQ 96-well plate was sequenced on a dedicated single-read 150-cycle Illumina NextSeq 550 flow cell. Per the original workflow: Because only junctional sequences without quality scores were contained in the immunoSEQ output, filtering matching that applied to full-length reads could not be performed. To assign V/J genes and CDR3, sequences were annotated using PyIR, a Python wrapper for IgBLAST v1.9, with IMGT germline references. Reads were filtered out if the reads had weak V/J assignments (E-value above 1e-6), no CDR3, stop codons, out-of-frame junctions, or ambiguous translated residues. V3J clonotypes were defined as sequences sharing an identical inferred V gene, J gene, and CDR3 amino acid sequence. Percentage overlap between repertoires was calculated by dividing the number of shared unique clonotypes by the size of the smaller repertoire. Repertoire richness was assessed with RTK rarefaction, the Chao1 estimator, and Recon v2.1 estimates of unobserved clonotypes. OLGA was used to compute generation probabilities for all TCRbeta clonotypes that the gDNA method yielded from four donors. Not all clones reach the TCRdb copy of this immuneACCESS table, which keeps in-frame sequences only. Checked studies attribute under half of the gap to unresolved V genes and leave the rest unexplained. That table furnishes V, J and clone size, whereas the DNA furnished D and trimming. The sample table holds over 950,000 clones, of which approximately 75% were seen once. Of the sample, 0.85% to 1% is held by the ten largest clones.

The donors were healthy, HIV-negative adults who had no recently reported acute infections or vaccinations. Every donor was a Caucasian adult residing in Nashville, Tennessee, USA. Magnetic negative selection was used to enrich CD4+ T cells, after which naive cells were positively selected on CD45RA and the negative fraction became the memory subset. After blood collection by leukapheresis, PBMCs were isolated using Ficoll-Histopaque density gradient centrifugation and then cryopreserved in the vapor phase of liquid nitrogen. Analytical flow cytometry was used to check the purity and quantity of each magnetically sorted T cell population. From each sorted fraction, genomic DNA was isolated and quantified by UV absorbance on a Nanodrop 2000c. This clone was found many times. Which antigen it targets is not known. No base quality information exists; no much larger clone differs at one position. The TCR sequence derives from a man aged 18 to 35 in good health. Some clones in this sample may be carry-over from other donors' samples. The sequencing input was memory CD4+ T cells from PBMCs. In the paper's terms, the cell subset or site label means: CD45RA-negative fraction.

Here is the DNA: TGTGCCAGCAGCATTTCGTCTAACTATGGCTACACCTTC. Translation gives CASSISSNYGYTF. The rearranged chain carries TRBV5-6 and TRBJ1-2, with the D segment identity uncertain. Via the germline V gene, CDR1 is SGHDT and CDR2 YYEEEE. V gives up 4 bases and J gives up 0 bases, and the segment between their germline ends measures 7 bases. There are 13 amino acids in the CDR3, from cysteine to phenylalanine inclusive. Only the CDR3 DNA stays, 39 bases, in frame from base 1.